This entry features one TCR beta chain sequence. The data belong to a study of shared clonotypes between healthy human individuals. Trimming shortened V by 6 bases and J by 11 bases, and 19 bases separated the two germline ends. Germline CDR1 MNHEY, CDR2 SVGAGI. The CDR3 is 14 residues long. Profiling relied on immunoSEQ multiplex PCR, and the TCRdb table lists in-frame clones only, not all of them. This table holds about 2.3 million clones, 80% to 95% found once. The material sequenced was naive CD4+ T cells from PBMCs. Subset of the sample: CD45RA+ positively selected. The clonotype originates from a man between 18 and 29 years old in good health. Some clones in this sample may be carry-over from other donors' samples. The chain carries TRBV6-5 and TRBJ1-4, with D unresolved. The CDR3 loop reads CASSQYTHLGKLFF. The CDR3 DNA is TGTGCCAGCAGCCAATACACACATCTTGGGAAACTGTTTTTT.